This entry describes one TCR beta chain. Its specificity is unknown. The CDR3 contains 12 residues. These data originate in a study of monozygotic twins with inflammatory bowel disease. General study findings and limits: Especially with disease activity, IBD patients shared fewer clonotypes with others than healthy twins did.

TCR libraries were prepared from about 3,400 ng total RNA each. Each UMI, carrying a 6-nucleotide sample barcode, came from template switching. TCRdb reanalyzed the 5' RACE reads and collapses them to one entry per CDR3 protein, without DNA. The sample totals hundreds of thousands of distinct CDR3 sequences. This TCR came from a human donor with ulcerative colitis or Crohn's disease, or a healthy co-twin of an affected twin (not recorded which). The sequenced sample consisted of blood. The J gene is TRBJ1-1, the V gene TRBV12-3 or TRBV12-4; the D call from TCRdb, TRBD1, cannot be confirmed without DNA. The CDR3 spells CASTRDATEAFF.